These T cell receptor beta chains were read from a single sample in a study of radiation and T cells in renal cell carcinoma. Profiling relied on immunoSEQ multiplex PCR, and the TCRdb table lists in-frame clones only, not all of them. Among 130,000 to 150,000 clones listed, approximately 90% were seen once. Specimen: blood, collected from a patient whose treatment included radiotherapy and nephrectomy. The receptors were sampled from a woman in her forties or fifties with renal cell carcinoma. Both conserved end residues are trimmed from each CDR3. Each record gives: J gene, V gene, CDR3 protein.

TRBJ2-1	TRBV5-1	ASTLGFSGPGSNEQF
TRBJ1-6	TRBV30	AWSASRTPLH
TRBJ2-5	TRBV2	ASSELQGGETQY
TRBJ1-3	TRBV6-1	ASSDRIHTGTIY
TRBJ2-3	TRBV6-5	ASSLGDRVADTQY
TRBJ2-3	TRBV6-1	ASSGGGGVDTQY
TRBJ1-1	TRBV19	ASSISDTSNTEAF
TRBJ2-5	TRBV19	ATTYSGTSGETQY
TRBJ1-1	TRBV2	ASTLSFMNTEAF
TRBJ1-1	TRBV5-1	ASSLRVTNTEAF
TRBJ1-3	TRBV30	AWSGTGSGNTIY
TRBJ2-3	TRBV7-2	ASSLTGLTLTDTQY
TRBJ2-7	TRBV9	ASSVGTATYEQY
TRBJ2-3	TRBV7-2	ASSLARTPDTQY
TRBJ2-2	TRBV9	ASSVGGGLTGELF
TRBJ2-3	TRBV9	ASSVRADGLAGGSDTRY
TRBJ2-7	TRBV7-9	ASSLTGEFSAYEQY
TRBJ2-5	TRBV7-3	ASSVGTGYEETQY
TRBJ2-5	TRBV30	AWSVRGPRKETQY
TRBJ1-1	TRBV6-1	ASSWTFSTEAF
TRBJ2-2	TRBV11-1	ASSLGTAYTGELF
TRBJ2-1	TRBV6-1	ASSIHRGSNNEQF
TRBJ1-1	TRBV19	ASGRTGNTEAF
TRBJ2-1	TRBV2	ASSEGVAGGIREQF
TRBJ1-2	TRBV19	ASTDPGRGGYT
TRBJ2-1	TRBV11-1	ASSLQRGGDHEQF
TRBJ2-2	TRBV27	ASSWAPVGELF
TRBJ1-2	TRBV4-1	ASSDRDRGNYGYT
TRBJ1-2	TRBV11-2	ASSSEGIYGYT
TRBJ1-1	TRBV4-3	ASSQDMGMNTEAF